These T cell receptor beta chains were read from a single sample in a study of neoadjuvant anti-PD-1 for oral cavity cancer. The protocol was immunoSEQ multiplex PCR, while the TCRdb copy is restricted to in-frame clones and leaves out a portion. The top ten hold 3% to 3.5% of the sample, which has around 81,000 clones, less than 85% seen once. The material was PBMCs, obtained before nivolumab (anti-PD-1) treatment. All receptors derive from a person between 40 and 79 years old with oral cavity squamous cell carcinoma. Each CDR3 is given with its conserved first and last residue. D genes are given only for firm matches. Size tells how often a clone was seen (once, few, many) or the class of an expanded clone, and some rows leave it out.

d_gene	abundance	v_gene	j_gene	CDR3nt	CDR3aa
-	few	TRBV9	TRBJ2-3	TGTGCCAGCAGCCCCCTGCTAAGTTCCCGTGATACGCAGTATTTT	CASSPLLSSRDTQYF
-	-	TRBV7-9	TRBJ1-3	TGTGCCAGCAGCTTCCCTACAGTCTCTGGAAACACCATATATTTT	CASSFPTVSGNTIYF
-	few	TRBV2	TRBJ2-1	TGTGCCAGCAGTGCCGTAGGATCCGGTGAGCAGTTCTTC	CASSAVGSGEQFF
-	-	TRBV5-1	TRBJ2-4	TGCGCCAGCAGCTTGTCCGGGACAAACATTCAGTACTTC	CASSLSGTNIQYF
-	-	TRBV11-2	TRBJ2-2	TGTGCCAGCAGCTTAGTACAGGTCGGGGAGCTGTTTTTT	CASSLVQVGELFF
TRBD2	few	TRBV27	TRBJ2-7	TGTGCCAGCAGTTTCCGCGGACTAGCTTCTGACGAGCAGTACTTC	CASSFRGLASDEQYF
-	-	TRBV9	TRBJ1-5	TGTGCCAGCAGCGTAGACGCGGACAGCAATCAGCCCCAGCATTTT	CASSVDADSNQPQHF
TRBD2	-	TRBV6-6	TRBJ2-5	TGTGCCAGCAGTTACGGGTCTAGCGGGAGTGCGGAGACCCAGTACTTC	CASSYGSSGSAETQYF
-	-	TRBV2	TRBJ2-7	TGTGCCAGCAGCCTACTCACGGAGGGGATTATGGACTTC	CASSLLTEGIMDF
-	-	TRBV10-3	TRBJ2-2	TGTGCCATCCACCAAGGGGACACCGGGGAGCTGTTTTTT	CAIHQGDTGELFF
-	-	TRBV29-1	TRBJ2-5	TGCAGCGTTGTAAGAGACCAAGAGACCCAGTACTTC	CSVVRDQETQYF
-	-	TRBV6-1	TRBJ2-7	TGTGCCAGCACCCAGTTAGGGTACGAGCAGTACTTC	CASTQLGYEQYF
-	-	TRBV7-8	TRBJ2-1	TGTGCCAGCAGCCCCAGGGCCCCGGGAATCTACAATGAGCAGTTCTTC	CASSPRAPGIYNEQFF
TRBD1	-	TRBV10-3	TRBJ1-4	TGTGCCATCAGGGGACAGGGCGAAAAACTGTTTTTT	CAIRGQGEKLFF